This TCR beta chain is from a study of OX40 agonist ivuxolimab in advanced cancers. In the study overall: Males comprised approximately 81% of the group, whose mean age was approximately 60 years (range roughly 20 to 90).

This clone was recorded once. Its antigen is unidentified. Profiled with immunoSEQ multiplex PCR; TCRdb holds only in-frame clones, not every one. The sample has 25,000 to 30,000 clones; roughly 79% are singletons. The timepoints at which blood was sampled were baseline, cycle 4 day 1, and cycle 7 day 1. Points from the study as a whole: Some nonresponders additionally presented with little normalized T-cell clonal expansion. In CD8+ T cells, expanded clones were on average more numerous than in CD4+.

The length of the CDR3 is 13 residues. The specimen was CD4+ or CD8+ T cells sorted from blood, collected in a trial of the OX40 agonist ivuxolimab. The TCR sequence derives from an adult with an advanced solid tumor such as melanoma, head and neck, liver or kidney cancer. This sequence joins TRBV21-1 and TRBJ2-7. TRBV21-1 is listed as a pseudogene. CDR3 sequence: CASPRVVGDEQYF. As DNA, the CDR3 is TGTGCCAGTCCAAGGGTAGTCGGCGACGAGCAGTACTTC.